One T cell receptor beta chain is described in this entry. This entry is derived from a study of control samples from healthy donors and cancer patients. Repertoires were generated with immunoSEQ multiplex PCR, while TCRdb's copy carries only in-frame clones and drops some. The sample has 150,000 or so clones; about 93% are singletons. Sample: blood. The clonotype originates from a woman aged 55-75 years in good health.

As DNA, the CDR3 is TGTGCCAGCAGTTTTCTCCTCGCCGGCTATCGCAGTTTTTCCTACGAGCAGTACTTC. It translates to CASSFLLAGYRSFSYEQYF. The rearrangement joins TRBV28 to TRBJ2-7; D not certain. This CDR3 region has 19 residues. Germline V gene lookup returns CDR1 MDHEN and CDR2 SYDVKM. Trimming removed 3 bases at V and 1 base at J, with 25 bases between.